The 5 T cell receptor beta chains below were found in one sample sequenced in a study of T cell repertoires in cytomegalovirus infection. Using its own MiXCR run on the reads, TCRdb lists one record per CDR3 protein. The table lists hundreds of thousands of distinct CDR3 sequences, about 8.8% of them singletons. The source material was PBMCs. These TCRs come from a human donor in good health (CMV status not recorded). Some clones in this sample may be carry-over from other donors' samples.

Ten or more counts support this clonotype. The chain carries TRBV28 and TRBJ1-5; no clear D gene. The germline V gene has CDR1 MDHEN and CDR2 SYDVKM. V gave up 3 bases and J gave up 6 bases, with 21 bases separating them. The length of the CDR3 is 17 residues. As DNA, the CDR3 is TGTGCCAGCAGTTTCCCCCCAGGCAGCATGGCTAGTCAGCCCCAGCATTTT. Encoded protein: CASSFPPGSMASQPQHF.

This chain joins TRBV3-1 and TRBJ2-3; TRBD2 matches at 8 bases. V trimming: 1 base; J trimming: 6 bases; junction bases outside the gene matches: 6. The CDR3 is 15 amino acids. Germline V lookup: CDR1 LGHDT, CDR2 YNNKEL (reference sequence). The CDR3 region is CASSQAGGASDTQYF. CDR3 bases: TGTGCCAGCAGCCAAGCCGGGGGGGCGTCTGATACGCAGTATTTT.

This clonotype was recorded at least ten times. V is TRBV7-9 and J is TRBJ2-5; D is possibly TRBD1 (6 bases). This CDR3 is 15 amino acids long. V lost 8 bases and J 2 bases, leaving 18 bases between the germline ends. Germline V gives CDR1 SEHNR, CDR2 FQNEAQ (reference sequence). CDR3 in DNA: TGTGCCAGCTCCCCCGCCCGGGACATTCAAGAGACCCAGTACTTC. Its translation is CASSPARDIQETQYF.

This clonotype appeared a few times. The gene calls are TRBV20-1 and TRBJ2-3, with 10 bases matching TRBD2. The CDR3 consists of 16 residues. In germline, CDR1 is DFQATT, CDR2 SNEGSKA (reference sequence). V was pared by 3 bases and J by 2 bases, with 8 bases of the junction left unmatched. CDR3 in DNA: TGCAGTGCTAGTAATAGCGGGGGGAAGACCACAGATACGCAGTATTTT. It specifies CSASNSGGKTTDTQYF.

The genes are TRBV10-3 and TRBJ2-3; 8 bases match TRBD2. The CDR3 runs to 18 residues. In germline, CDR1 is ENHRY, CDR2 SYGVKD. J was trimmed by 3 bases and V by 0 bases; bases with no gene match: 11. The CDR3 loop is CAISESKGGGSSTDTQYF. In DNA form, the CDR3 reads TGTGCCATCAGTGAGTCGAAAGGCGGGGGGTCGAGTACAGATACGCAGTATTTT.